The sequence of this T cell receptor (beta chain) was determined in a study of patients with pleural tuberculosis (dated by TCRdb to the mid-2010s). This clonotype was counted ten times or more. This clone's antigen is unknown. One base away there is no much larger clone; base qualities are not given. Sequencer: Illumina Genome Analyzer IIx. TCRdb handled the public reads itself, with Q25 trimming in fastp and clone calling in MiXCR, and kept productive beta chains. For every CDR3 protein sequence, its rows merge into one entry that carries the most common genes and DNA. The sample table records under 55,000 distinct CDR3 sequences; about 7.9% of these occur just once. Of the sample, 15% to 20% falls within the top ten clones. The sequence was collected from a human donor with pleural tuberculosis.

CDR3 region: CASSSTTGNEQFF. The nucleotide sequence reads as follows: TGTGCCAGCAGTTCCACGACGGGTAATGAGCAGTTCTTC. The rearrangement joined TRBV6-5 to TRBJ2-1, with no confidently assigned D gene. Inclusive of the bounding cysteine and phenylalanine, the CDR3 is 13 residues long. The entry retains the CDR3 DNA only, 39 bases that are in frame from base 1. V and J lose 4 bases and 7 bases, and a span of 11 bases separates them. CDR1 is given as MNHEY and CDR2 as SVGAGI, both from the germline V gene.